Each of the 29 T cell receptor beta chains below was sequenced from the same sample in a study of blood T cells in healthy people across ages. The second PCR ran about 7 to 12 cycles with a sample-barcoded 5' primer and J-beta primers. TCRdb processed the 5' RACE reads anew with MiXCR; each CDR3 protein has one entry. The profile shows 780,000 or so distinct CDR3 sequences, about 61% of them singletons. Material: blood. These receptors were obtained from a man between 40 and 49 years old in good health.

The chain uses TRBV6-1 and TRBJ1-2; D uncertain. The CDR3 loop spans 16 amino acids. Per germline, CDR1 MNHNS and CDR2 SASEGT. V lost 1 base to trimming and J lost 0 bases, with 12 bases between them. Written as DNA, the CDR3 is TGTGCCAGCAGTGAAGTAGGGCGGATAGCTAACTATGGCTACACCTTC. As protein: CASSEVGRIANYGYTF.

This chain uses TRBV29-1 with TRBJ2-1, with D tentatively TRBD2 (6 bases). The CDR3 is made up of 10 amino acids. Germline loops: CDR1 SQVTM, CDR2 ANQGSEA. The V and J ends lost 7 bases and 10 bases respectively, with 11 bases between them. As DNA, the CDR3 is TGCAGCGCTCTAGCGATGGAGCAGTTCTTC. Its translation: CSALAMEQFF.

This clonotype was seen a handful of times. The chain uses TRBV9 and TRBJ1-2; perhaps TRBD1 as D (5 bases). V was shortened by 2 bases and J by 0 bases, with 14 bases between the two germline ends. Germline V lookup: CDR1 SGDLS, CDR2 YYNGEE. This CDR3 has 16 residues. The CDR3 sequence is CASSVSVLTANYGYTF. The DNA for the CDR3 is TGTGCCAGCAGCGTGTCCGTCCTGACAGCTAACTATGGCTACACCTTC.

V gene TRBV12-3 or TRBV12-4 combines with J gene TRBJ1-3, with D hard to call. This CDR3 contains 13 residues. V gave up 8 bases and J gave up 0 bases, with 8 bases separating them. The CDR3: CASRPNSGNTIYF. In nucleotides, the CDR3 is TGTGCCAGCCGACCGAACTCTGGAAACACCATATATTTT.

CDR3 residues: CASSLPTGTYNSPLHF. CDR3 nucleotides: TGTGCCAGCAGTTTACCGACAGGGACGTATAATTCACCCCTCCACTTT. This chain uses TRBV12-3 or TRBV12-4 with TRBJ1-6, with TRBD1 matching 7 bases. The CDR3 covers 16 residues. The V and J ends lost 2 bases and 4 bases, in that order; junction bases with no gene match: 5.

A remark on this clonotype: This may arise from a read error, as a much more abundant clone is one base away. The genes are TRBV5-1 and TRBJ1-6; D is perhaps TRBD1 (6 bases). The V gene's germline CDR1 is SGHRS and CDR2 YFSETQ. The CDR3 has 13 amino acids. The CDR3 region has the DNA TGCGCCAGCAGCCCCAGGGGTAATTCACCCCCCCACTTT. Its translation is CASSPRGNSPPHF.

J is TRBJ2-5 and V is TRBV7-2; perhaps TRBD2 as D (7 bases). CDR1 SGHTA and CDR2 FQGNSA come from the germline V gene. V shed 5 bases and J shed 5 bases, with 18 bases lying between them. The CDR3 is 15 amino acids. Here the CDR3 reads CASSQGGAVVETQYF. CDR3 bases: TGTGCCAGCAGCCAAGGGGGGGCGGTGGTGGAGACCCAGTACTTC.

The V call is TRBV20-1, the J call TRBJ1-2; D remains ambiguous. CDR3 length: 12 residues. The germline V gene has CDR1 DFQATT and CDR2 SNEGSKA (reference sequence). Trimming removed 3 bases at V and 6 bases at J, with 11 bases between. CDR3 sequence reads: CSARAARHGYTF. For the CDR3, the DNA is TGCAGTGCTAGGGCCGCTAGGCATGGCTACACCTTC.

The V gene is TRBV28, the J gene TRBJ2-7, with D perhaps matching TRBD1 or TRBD2 (5 bases each). The length of the CDR3 is 15 residues. The germline CDR1 and CDR2 sequences are MDHEN and SYDVKM. V was shortened by 5 bases and J by 5 bases, with 19 bases between the two germline ends. CDR3 protein: CASSPRGVAHHEQYF. DNA for the CDR3: TGTGCCAGCAGTCCCCGAGGGGTAGCACATCACGAGCAGTACTTC.

The chain is built from TRBV20-1 and TRBJ2-6; D may correspond to TRBD1 or TRBD2 (6 bases each). CDR3 length: 16 residues. Germline lookup yields CDR1 DFQATT and CDR2 SNEGSKA (reference sequence). V was shortened by 8 bases and J by 1 base, with 18 bases between the two germline ends. The DNA of the CDR3 is TGCAGTCCACCATCGTGGGGGGCGTCTGGGGCCAACGTCCTGACTTTC. This gives the protein CSPPSWGASGANVLTF.

The chain joins TRBV20-1 to TRBJ2-7; D not resolved. The CDR3 totals 12 residues. CDR1 and CDR2 from the germline V gene are DFQATT and SNEGSKA (reference sequence). The ends were cut back, 3 bases at V and 0 bases at J, with 6 bases in the middle. CDR3 region: CSARFSSYEQYF. Written as DNA, the CDR3 is TGCAGTGCTAGGTTCTCCTCCTACGAGCAGTACTTC.

CDR3 protein: CATSDFGIDRQETQYF. DNA for the CDR3: TGTGCCACCAGTGATTTTGGGATAGACAGGCAAGAGACCCAGTACTTC. This rearrangement joins TRBV24-1 to TRBJ2-5; a possible D gene is TRBD1 (6 bases). The CDR3 has 16 residues. V gave up 1 base and J gave up 2 bases, with 13 bases separating them. Germline V gene lookup returns CDR1 KGHDR and CDR2 SFDVKD.

This chain links TRBV7-9 with TRBJ2-3, with 10 bases fitting TRBD1. The CDR3 is 16 amino acids. J lost 6 bases, V lost 6 bases, and 12 bases had no gene match. The germline V gene has CDR1 SEHNR and CDR2 FQNEAQ (reference sequence). CDR3 in DNA: TGTGCCAGCAGTCGTCTCGACAGGGGGCGTTTCGATACGCAGTATTTT. This codes for CASSRLDRGRFDTQYF.

The genes are TRBV10-3 and TRBJ2-7, with D perhaps matching TRBD1 (5 bases). The DNA matches TRBJ2-4 better at its end, which makes the J call doubtful. From germline, CDR1 is ENHRY and CDR2 SYGVKD. This CDR3 contains 12 residues. As DNA, the CDR3 is TGTGCCATCAGTGGAGACAGAAACATTCAGTACTTC. It encodes CAISGDRNIQYF.

The genes are TRBV6-5 and TRBJ2-7, with 9 positions matching TRBD2. Trimming removed 5 bases from V and 5 bases from J; junction bases left unmatched: 13. The germline CDR1 and CDR2 sequences are MNHEY and SVGAGI. The CDR3 contains 16 residues. The CDR3: CASSPIIAGASDEQYF. The DNA of the CDR3 is TGTGCCAGCAGTCCTATTATAGCGGGAGCCAGCGACGAGCAGTACTTC.

For this clonotype: In this CDR3 the conserved last residue, phenylalanine or tryptophan, is missing, so a read error is likely. V usage is TRBV20-1 and J usage is TRBJ2-3, with TRBD2 as a possible D gene (7 bases). Between the trimmed V and J ends, which lost 3 bases and 1 base, there was a span of 14 bases. The length of the CDR3 is 15 residues. Germline CDR1 is DFQATT and CDR2 is SNEGSKA (reference sequence). The CDR3 loop reads CSASPGGFRTDTQYS. CDR3 DNA: TGCAGTGCTAGCCCGGGGGGCTTCCGCACAGATACGCAGTATTCT.

The chain recombines TRBV4-1 with TRBJ2-7, with no clear D. The CDR3 has 15 amino acids. Looked up from germline, CDR1 is MGHRA and CDR2 is YSYEKL. V was pared by 0 bases and J by 5 bases, with 14 bases between. The CDR3 loop reads CASSQDQASADEQYF. The CDR3 region has the DNA TGCGCCAGCAGCCAAGATCAGGCCTCTGCGGACGAGCAGTACTTC.

This chain joins TRBV24-1 and TRBJ2-7; weak D call: TRBD2 (6 bases). The DNA end is a closer match to TRBJ2-4, so the J assignment may be wrong. Germline CDR1 and CDR2: KGHDR and SFDVKD. This CDR3 is built from 13 residues. CDR3 DNA sequence: TGTGCCACCAGTGAGGAGGGCACCGACATTCAGTACTTC. This sequence encodes CATSEEGTDIQYF.

The rearrangement uses TRBV29-1 and TRBJ1-2; TRBD1 agrees at 8 bases. Germline V CDR1 and CDR2: SQVTM, ANQGSEA. The CDR3 runs 14 residues. After removal of 3 bases from V and 4 bases from J, the junction contained 7 bases not matched to a gene. The CDR3 loop is CSVDPGGAFYGYTF. As DNA, the CDR3 is TGCAGCGTTGATCCAGGGGGCGCATTCTATGGCTACACCTTC.

V usage is TRBV28 and J usage is TRBJ2-5, with TRBD1 as a possible D gene (6 bases). Germline V gene sequence: CDR1 MDHEN, CDR2 SYDVKM. V dropped 4 bases and J dropped 2 bases, with 17 bases sitting between them. The CDR3 is 16 amino acids. The CDR3, as DNA: TGTGCCAGCAGTTGGACCCCTGGACAGACACAAGAGACCCAGTACTTC. The encoded protein is CASSWTPGQTQETQYF. The entire variable domain, with the rest obtained from reference TRBV28 and TRBJ2-5, is as follows: DVKVTQSSRYLVKRTGEKVFLECVQDMDHENMFWYRQDPGLGLRLIYFSYDVKMKEKGDIPEGYSVSREKKERFSLILESASTNQTSMYLCASSWTPGQTQETQYFGPGTRLLVL.

The chain employs TRBV7-2 and TRBJ2-1; D is ambiguous. Germline V gene data show CDR1 as SGHTA and CDR2 as FQGNSA. This CDR3 comprises 12 residues. V lost 0 bases, J lost 10 bases, and 7 bases lay in between. The CDR3 region is CASSLANREQFF. CDR3 sequence (DNA): TGTGCCAGCAGCTTAGCGAATCGCGAGCAGTTCTTC. Complete variable domain (other parts from reference TRBV7-2 and TRBJ2-1): GAGVSQSPSNKVTEKGKDVELRCDPISGHTALYWYRQSLGQGLEFLIYFQGNSAPDKSGLPSDRFSAERTGGSVSTLTIQRTQQEDSAVYLCASSLANREQFFGPGTRLTVL.

The chain has TRBV7-2 and TRBJ2-4; TRBD2 might be the D (5 bases). The J call is doubtful: the DNA matches TRBJ2-5 better. The V gene's germline CDR1 is SGHTA and CDR2 FQGNSA. This CDR3 contains 16 residues. The CDR3 loop is CASSQRGPPLVETQYF. The DNA for the CDR3 is TGTGCCAGCAGCCAAAGAGGGCCACCTCTGGTGGAGACCCAGTACTTC.

The chain joins TRBV20-1 to TRBJ2-5; TRBD1 or TRBD2 may be the D gene (5 bases each). This CDR3 is built from 14 residues. Trimming shortened V by 5 bases and J by 5 bases, and 18 bases separated the two germline ends. CDR1 is DFQATT and CDR2 is SNEGSKA in the germline V gene (reference sequence). CDR3 amino acids: CSAEGQAIYETQYF. The DNA of the CDR3 is TGCAGTGCTGAGGGGCAGGCCATATATGAGACCCAGTACTTC.

The J gene is TRBJ2-3, the V gene TRBV9; no definite D call. The CDR3 contains 15 residues. V was shortened by 3 bases and J by 4 bases, with 15 bases between the two germline ends. Germline V CDR1 and CDR2: SGDLS, YYNGEE. DNA for the CDR3: TGTGCCAGCAGCGAGTTAGAAGGTCGCCCAGATACGCAGTATTTT. This encodes CASSELEGRPDTQYF.

This clonotype was seen only a few times. The V and J genes are TRBV29-1 and TRBJ1-2; TRBD1 matches 7 bases. The J segment lost 5 bases and the V segment lost 7 bases, leaving 4 bases of the junction unmatched. Germline V lookup: CDR1 SQVTM, CDR2 ANQGSEA. This CDR3 has 11 amino acids. The CDR3: CSAGQDYGYTF. The CDR3 DNA is TGCAGCGCCGGACAGGATTATGGCTACACCTTC.

V usage is TRBV4-1 and J usage is TRBJ1-2, with TRBD1 identical over 7 bases. Germline assignment: CDR1 MGHRA and CDR2 YSYEKL. This CDR3 region has 16 residues. V trimming: 8 bases; J trimming: 2 bases; junction bases outside the gene matches: 14. DNA for the CDR3: TGCGCCAGCCAACAAAGGGGGCAGCACGGAAACTATGGCTACACCTTC. Encoded protein: CASQQRGQHGNYGYTF.

V usage is TRBV29-1 and J usage is TRBJ1-2; D might be TRBD1 (5 bases). CDR1 is SQVTM, CDR2 ANQGSEA, per germline. The CDR3 covers 12 residues. The V end lost 4 bases, the J end lost 8 bases, and 14 bases lay between the germline ends. The CDR3 region is CSVGDGDWGYTF. CDR3 bases: TGCAGCGTTGGTGACGGGGACTGGGGCTACACCTTC.

The chain combines TRBV10-3 with TRBJ2-7; a weak D match, TRBD2 (6 bases). Germline V gene data show CDR1 as ENHRY and CDR2 as SYGVKD. CDR3 length: 16 residues. The ends were cut back, 8 bases at V and 0 bases at J, with 20 bases in the middle. CDR3 coding DNA: TGTGCCATCGCCCTATTACCGGGAGTCAGCTCCTACGAGCAGTACTTC. Translated: CAIALLPGVSSYEQYF.

This clonotype has just a few counts. The chain joins TRBV6-2 or TRBV6-3 to TRBJ2-1; the match to TRBD2 covers 12 bases. Unmatched junction bases numbered 13, after V lost 6 bases and J lost 7 bases. Germline loops: CDR1 MNHEY, CDR2 SVGEGT. CDR3 length: 17 residues. The CDR3 spells CASSEEVLAGGGNEQFF. CDR3 DNA sequence: TGTGCCAGCAGCGAGGAGGTACTAGCGGGAGGAGGTAATGAGCAGTTCTTC.